This TCR beta chain is drawn from a study of Graves' ophthalmopathy and Graves' hyperthyroidism. The wider study: Specimen type is peripheral blood, obtained at initial diagnosis before any treatment.

Regarding this clonotype: The antigen is unknown.

CDR3 size: 12 residues. The germline V gene has CDR1 MNHEY and CDR2 SMNVEV (reference sequence). V shed 5 bases and J shed 8 bases, with 12 bases lying between them. Beta-chain TCR CDR3 regions were amplified from RNA transcripts. In the first round, RT-PCR was carried out with HTBI primers, and a multiplex PCR formed the second round. TCRdb itself ran the multiplex PCR reads through MiXCR, one entry per CDR3 protein. Of hundreds of thousands of distinct CDR3 sequences listed, roughly 20% are singletons. Study outcomes and limitations: Sensitivity of 87.88% and specificity of about 77% were achieved when a 13-signature model separated ophthalmopathy from stable hyperthyroidism. For predicting ophthalmopathy progression, the model had roughly 64% sensitivity and roughly 77% specificity.

Enrollment excluded any patients with other autoimmune diseases, uncontrolled infections, pregnancy or lactation. The chain uses TRBV27 and TRBJ1-2; D unclear. The sample consisted of peripheral blood. This TCR came from a woman aged 18-29 years with stable Graves' hyperthyroidism. The CDR3 sequence: CASSSRGFGYTF. Written as DNA, the CDR3 is TGTGCCAGCAGTAGCAGAGGTTTCGGCTACACCTTC.